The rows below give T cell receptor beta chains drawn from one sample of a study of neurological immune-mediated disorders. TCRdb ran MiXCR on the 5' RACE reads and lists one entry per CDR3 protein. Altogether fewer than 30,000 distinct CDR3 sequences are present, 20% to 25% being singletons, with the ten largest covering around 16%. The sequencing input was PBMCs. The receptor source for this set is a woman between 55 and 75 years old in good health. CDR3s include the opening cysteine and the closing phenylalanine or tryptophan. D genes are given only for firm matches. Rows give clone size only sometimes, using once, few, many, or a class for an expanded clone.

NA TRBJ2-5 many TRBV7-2 TGTGCCAGCAGCTTAAATTACTGGGAAGAGACCCAGTACTTC CASSLNYWEETQYF
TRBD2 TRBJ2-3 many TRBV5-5 TGTGCCAGCAGCTCGGCGGGGGGGACGCAGTATTTT CASSSAGGTQYF
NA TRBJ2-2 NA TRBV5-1 TGCGCCAGCAGCCAGGACGGGTTGGGCACCGGGGAGCTGTTTTTT CASSQDGLGTGELFF
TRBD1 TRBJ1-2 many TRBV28 TGTGCCAGCACCAGACAGGGCCCTTTACGAAACTATGGCTACACCTTC CASTRQGPLRNYGYTF
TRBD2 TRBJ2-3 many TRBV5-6 TGTGCCAGCAGCTTGTTTCTAGCGGGAGGAGGCACAGATACGCAGTATTTT CASSLFLAGGGTDTQYF
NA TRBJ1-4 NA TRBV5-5 TGTGCCAGCGAAATCGGGGGCCTAACTAATGAAAAACTGTTTTTT CASEIGGLTNEKLFF
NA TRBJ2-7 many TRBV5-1 TGCGCCAGCACTATAATGGACGGCGCCTACGAGCAGTACTTC CASTIMDGAYEQYF
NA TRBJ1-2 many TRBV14 TGTGCCAGCAGCCAAGCGGGGTACGGCTACACCTTC CASSQAGYGYTF
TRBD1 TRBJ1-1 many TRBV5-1 TGCGCCAGCAGCCCGGGACAGGGTCCTGAAGCTTTCTTT CASSPGQGPEAFF
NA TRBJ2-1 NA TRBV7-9 TGTGCCAGCAGCTTAGGCGACAATGAGCAGTTCTTC CASSLGDNEQFF
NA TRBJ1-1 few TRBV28 TGTGCCAGCCGTGACAGGAACACTGAAGCTTTCTTT CASRDRNTEAFF
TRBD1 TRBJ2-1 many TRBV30 TGTGCCTGGACCACCATCCGGGACAGGGGGCAATGCGAGCAGTTCTTC CAWTTIRDRGQCEQFF
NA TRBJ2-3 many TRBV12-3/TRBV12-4 TGTGCCAGCAGTTTCTCGAGGGTCACAGATACGCAGTATTTT CASSFSRVTDTQYF
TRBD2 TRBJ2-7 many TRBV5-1 TGCGCCAGCAGCTTGGAAACTAGCGGGAGGATCTCCTACGAGCAGTACTTC CASSLETSGRISYEQYF
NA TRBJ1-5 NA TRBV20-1 TGCAGTGCTAGAGATGCTGGGGAGGCACAGCCCCAGCATTTT CSARDAGEAQPQHF
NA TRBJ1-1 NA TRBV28 TGTGCCAGCAGTTTCTCAACCACCGGACCGCGGAACACTGAAGCTTTCTTT CASSFSTTGPRNTEAFF
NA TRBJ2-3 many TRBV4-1 TGCGCCAGCAGCCCACCAGGAGATACGCAGTATTTT CASSPPGDTQYF
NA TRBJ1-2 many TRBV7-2 TGTGCCAGCAGCAGGGGGGGCTATGGCTACACCTTC CASSRGGYGYTF
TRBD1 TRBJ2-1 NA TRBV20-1 TGCAGTGCTAGAGATCGCCCGGGACAGGCTTCCAATGAGCAGTTCTTC CSARDRPGQASNEQFF
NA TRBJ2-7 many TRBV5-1 TGCGCCAGCAGCTTTCAGGAGAGGTACGAGCAGTACTTC CASSFQERYEQYF
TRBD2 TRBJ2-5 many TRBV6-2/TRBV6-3 TGTGCCAGCAGTTACCCAACTAGCGGTAAAGAGACCCAGTACTTC CASSYPTSGKETQYF
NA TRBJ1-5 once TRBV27 TGTGCCAGCAGTAGGGACGGCAGCAATCAGCCCCAGCATTTT CASSRDGSNQPQHF
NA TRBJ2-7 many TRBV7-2 TGTGCCAGCAGCCCCCGGAGGGAAGCCTACGAGCAGTACTTC CASSPRREAYEQYF
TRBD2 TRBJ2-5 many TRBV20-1 TGCAGTGCTCGACTCCCTCCTAGCGGGGAAGAGACCCAGTACTTC CSARLPPSGEETQYF
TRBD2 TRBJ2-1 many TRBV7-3 TGTGCCAGCAGCTTAACGTTGGGCGGGGGGGCCTATGAGCAGTTCTTC CASSLTLGGGAYEQFF
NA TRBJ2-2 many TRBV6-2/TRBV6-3 TGTGCCAGCAGGCCGGTTGTGGCCGGGGAGCTGTTTTTT CASRPVVAGELFF
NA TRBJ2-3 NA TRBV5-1 TGCGCCAGCAGCTTCCGAGGGCGCGGTACCTCAGATACGCAGTATTTT CASSFRGRGTSDTQYF
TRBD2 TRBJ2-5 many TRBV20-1 TGCAGTGCTAGCGCCGGGGGGGAGACCCAGTACTTC CSASAGGETQYF
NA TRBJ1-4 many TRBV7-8 TGTGCCAGCAGCTTAGAGGGCAGGATGGAAGGAAAACTGTTTTTT CASSLEGRMEGKLFF
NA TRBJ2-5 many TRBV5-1 TGCGCCAGCAGCTTGGCCTCGGGGCAAGAGACCCAGTACTTC CASSLASGQETQYF
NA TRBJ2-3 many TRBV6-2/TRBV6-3 TGTGCCAGCAGAGGGAGACTCACAGATACGCAGTATTTT CASRGRLTDTQYF
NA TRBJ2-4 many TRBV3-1 TGTGCCAGCAGCCAAGATCCCGGGGTAGCCAAAAACATTCAGTACTTC CASSQDPGVAKNIQYF
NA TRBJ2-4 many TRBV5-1 TGCGCCAGCAGCTTGGAGTTAGCCAAAAACATTCAGTACTTC CASSLELAKNIQYF
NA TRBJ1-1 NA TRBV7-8 TGTGCCAGCAAACCCGTTGGGGGGGGGCGCGATCGAACTGAAGCTTTCTTT CASKPVGGGRDRTEAFF
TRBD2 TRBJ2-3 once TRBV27 TGTGCCAGCAGATCTAGAGGGAGGGCGTATACGCAGTATTTT CASRSRGRAYTQYF
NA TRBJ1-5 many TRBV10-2 TGCGCCAGCAGTGATGGCAATCAGCCCCAGCATTTT CASSDGNQPQHF
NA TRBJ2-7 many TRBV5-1 TGCGCCAGCAGCTTGGCGCAGGGAGGCCCCAGCTCCTACGAGCAGTACTTC CASSLAQGGPSSYEQYF
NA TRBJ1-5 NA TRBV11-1 TGTGCCAGCAGCCGACGGGAGAATCAGCCCCAGCATTTT CASSRRENQPQHF
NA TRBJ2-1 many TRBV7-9 TGTGCCAGCAGCTTTACCGGGACTGAGGATGAGCAGTTCTTC CASSFTGTEDEQFF
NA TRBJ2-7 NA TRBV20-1 TGCAGTGCTGGGCAGGGAGGACCCTACGAGCAGTACTTC CSAGQGGPYEQYF
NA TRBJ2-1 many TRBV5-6 TGTGCCAGCAGCTTGGGGGACTCAGGATATGAGCAGTTCTTC CASSLGDSGYEQFF